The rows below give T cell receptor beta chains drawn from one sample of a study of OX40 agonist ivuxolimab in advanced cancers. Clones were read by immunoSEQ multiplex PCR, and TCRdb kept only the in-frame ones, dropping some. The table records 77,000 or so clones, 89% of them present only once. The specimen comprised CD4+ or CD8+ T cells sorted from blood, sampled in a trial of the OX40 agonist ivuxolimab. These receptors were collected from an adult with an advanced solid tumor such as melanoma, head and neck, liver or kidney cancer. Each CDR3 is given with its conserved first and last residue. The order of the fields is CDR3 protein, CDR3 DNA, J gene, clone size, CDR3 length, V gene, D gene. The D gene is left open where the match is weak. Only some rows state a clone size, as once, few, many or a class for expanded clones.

CASSSVGGRPGNEQFF TGTGCCAGCAGCTCGGTGGGCGGGAGACCGGGCAATGAGCAGTTCTTC TRBJ2-1 NA 16 TRBV5-8 TRBD2
CASSTQTGRANEKLFF TGTGCCAGCAGTACCCAGACAGGGAGGGCTAATGAAAAACTGTTTTTT TRBJ1-4 few 16 TRBV28 TRBD1
CASSPTGYTATNEKLFF TGTGCCAGTAGTCCGACAGGGTACACAGCAACTAATGAAAAACTGTTTTTT TRBJ1-4 NA 17 TRBV19 TRBD1
CASSRGSGNTIYF TGCGCCAGCAGTCGGGGTAGTGGAAACACCATATATTTT TRBJ1-3 NA 13 TRBV23-1 NA
CASSPWGRGNNSPLHF TGTGCCAGCAGCCCATGGGGCAGGGGTAATAATTCACCCCTCCACTTT TRBJ1-6 NA 16 TRBV14 NA
CASASWASSYEQYF TGTGCCAGCGCCTCCTGGGCGTCCTCCTACGAGCAGTACTTC TRBJ2-7 NA 14 TRBV27 NA
CASSPDPSVYGYTF TGCGCCAGCAGCCCGGACCCCAGCGTATATGGCTACACCTTC TRBJ1-2 NA 14 TRBV5-1 NA
CASRLSPVVEGYGYTF TGCGCCAGCAGACTCTCCCCGGTTGTCGAGGGCTATGGCTACACCTTC TRBJ1-2 NA 16 TRBV4-3 NA
CSAGDRQSDTGELFF TGCAGCGCCGGGGACAGGCAGTCGGACACCGGGGAGCTGTTTTTT TRBJ2-2 NA 15 TRBV29-1 TRBD1
CASSWTSGSETQYF TGTGCCAGCAGCTGGACTAGCGGGAGTGAGACCCAGTACTTC TRBJ2-5 NA 14 TRBV7-2 TRBD2
CASSLGRSYNEQFF TGTGCCAGCAGTTTAGGGCGTTCCTACAATGAGCAGTTCTTC TRBJ2-1 NA 14 TRBV28 NA
CASSSPGQGASTQYF TGTGCCAGCAGCTCACCGGGACAGGGGGCGAGTACGCAGTATTTT TRBJ2-3 once 15 TRBV11-2 TRBD1
CASSFGGNEQFF TGTGCCAGCAGCTTCGGGGGCAATGAGCAGTTCTTC TRBJ2-1 few 12 TRBV5-6 NA
CAIQGGARYEQYF TGTGCCATCCAGGGGGGGGCCCGCTACGAGCAGTACTTC TRBJ2-7 NA 13 TRBV10-3 NA
CAISRARSTDTQYF TGTGCCATCAGCAGGGCCCGGAGCACAGATACGCAGTATTTT TRBJ2-3 NA 14 TRBV10-3 NA
CASRERFPGIGNQPQHF TGTGCCAGCAGGGAAAGGTTTCCGGGTATCGGCAATCAGCCCCAGCATTTT TRBJ1-5 few 17 TRBV6-1 NA
CASSNRDGDGYTF TGCGCCAGCTCCAACCGGGACGGGGATGGCTACACCTTC TRBJ1-2 NA 13 TRBV5-1 NA
CASSLVTGGNSPLHF TGTGCCAGCAGCTTAGTCACAGGGGGGAATTCACCCCTCCACTTT TRBJ1-6 NA 15 TRBV7-9 TRBD1
CASSLGTGVYTEAFF TGTGCCAGCAGCTTAGGGACAGGTGTGTACACTGAAGCTTTCTTT TRBJ1-1 NA 15 TRBV7-8 TRBD1
CASRLNQGLGYGYTF TGTGCCAGCAGACTGAACCAGGGTCTTGGCTATGGCTACACCTTC TRBJ1-2 NA 15 TRBV7-2 NA
CASSPGTIETQYF TGTGCCAGCTCACCGGGGACAATAGAGACCCAGTACTTC TRBJ2-5 NA 13 TRBV18 NA
CASSLGNRFSGNTIYF TGTGCCAGCAGCTTGGGTAACAGGTTCTCTGGAAACACCATATATTTT TRBJ1-3 NA 16 TRBV13 NA
CASSFAQQETQYF TGCGCCAGCAGCTTTGCACAGCAAGAGACCCAGTACTTC TRBJ2-5 NA 13 TRBV5-1 NA
CASSFSRGGNTGELFF TGTGCCAGCAGCTTCTCCAGGGGCGGGAACACCGGGGAGCTGTTTTTT TRBJ2-2 NA 16 TRBV21-1 NA
CASSTLTSSYNSPLHF TGTGCCAGCAGTACCTTAACTAGCTCCTATAATTCACCCCTCCACTTT TRBJ1-6 NA 16 TRBV27 NA
CASSLSPQETQYF TGCGCCAGCAGCTTGTCCCCCCAAGAGACCCAGTACTTC TRBJ2-5 NA 13 TRBV5-1 NA
CASSESGADGNTIYF TGCGCCAGCAGTGAGTCGGGAGCGGATGGAAACACCATATATTTT TRBJ1-3 NA 15 TRBV10-1 NA
CASSLLYRQGSREEQYF TGTGCCAGTAGCCTACTTTATCGACAGGGCTCGAGGGAGGAGCAGTACTTC TRBJ2-7 NA 17 TRBV19 TRBD1
CASKAGAYNEQFF TGTGCCAGCAAAGCGGGGGCCTACAATGAGCAGTTCTTC TRBJ2-1 NA 13 TRBV7-9 TRBD2
CASTPGTGTNEQFF TGTGCCAGCACCCCCGGGACAGGCACCAATGAGCAGTTCTTC TRBJ2-1 once 14 TRBV2 TRBD1
CASSFRDRDYNEQFF TGTGCCAGCAGCTTCCGGGACAGGGACTACAATGAGCAGTTCTTC TRBJ2-1 NA 15 TRBV5-4 TRBD1
CASSFWGTVSYEQYF TGTGCCAGCAGTTTTTGGGGCACGGTCTCCTACGAGCAGTACTTC TRBJ2-7 NA 15 TRBV28 NA
CASSGGGSAYEQYF TGTGCCAGCAGCGGAGGGGGGTCCGCCTACGAGCAGTACTTC TRBJ2-7 NA 14 TRBV7-9 NA
CAIGRGLGNEQFF TGTGCCATCGGCAGGGGCCTAGGCAATGAGCAGTTCTTC TRBJ2-1 NA 13 TRBV10-3 NA
CASSLVSSGGPLQETQYF TGCGCCAGCAGCTTGGTGTCTAGCGGGGGCCCTCTCCAAGAGACCCAGTACTTC TRBJ2-5 NA 18 TRBV5-1 TRBD2
CASSHQGSTDTQYF TGCGCCAGCAGCCACCAGGGAAGCACAGATACGCAGTATTTT TRBJ2-3 NA 14 TRBV4-1 NA
CASSHPNQGTGLGGEQYF TGCGCCAGCAGCCATCCCAATCAGGGGACAGGGCTTGGTGGAGAGCAGTACTTC TRBJ2-7 NA 18 TRBV4-1 TRBD1
CASSLNSGGDTQYF TGTGCCAGCAGCCTTAATAGCGGGGGGGATACGCAGTATTTT TRBJ2-3 NA 14 TRBV7-9 TRBD2
CASSPGGRAETQYF TGCGCCAGCAGCCCCGGCGGGAGGGCAGAGACCCAGTACTTC TRBJ2-5 NA 14 TRBV5-1 TRBD2